The 9 T cell receptor beta chains below all came from one sample that was sequenced in a study of T cell changes during pregnancy in multiple sclerosis. Produced via immunoSEQ multiplex PCR; TCRdb's table is partial and in-frame only. There are some 76,000 clones in the sample; 85% to 95% occur only once, and over 0.25% lies in the top ten. The sample consisted of CD4+ T cells from peripheral blood mononuclear cells, taken after pregnancy. The origin of the receptors is a female donor with multiple sclerosis, enrolled in a pregnancy study.

The sample holds one count of this clone. The V gene is TRBV7-3, the J gene TRBJ2-2, with 8 positions matching TRBD1. The ends lost 5 bases at V and 1 base at J; junction bases unmatched: 3. Germline lookup yields CDR1 SGHTA and CDR2 FQGTGA. The CDR3 sequence is 15 residues long. The CDR3 reads CASSQDRGNTGELFF. The CDR3 DNA follows: TGTGCCAGCAGCCAAGACAGGGGGAACACCGGGGAGCTGTTTTTT.

The CDR3 DNA sequence: TGCGCCAGCAGCTTACCAGCGGGGGGCAATGAGCAGTTCTTC. Amino acid sequence: CASSLPAGGNEQFF. The rearrangement links TRBV5-1 to TRBJ2-1, with 9 bases aligning to TRBD2. CDR3 size: 14 residues. V shed 2 bases, J shed 6 bases, and the junction held 3 bases outside the gene matches. Germline V gives CDR1 SGHRS, CDR2 YFSETQ.

The gene calls are TRBV28 and TRBJ1-2; TRBD1 aligns across 9 bases. Germline CDR1 reads MDHEN; CDR2 reads SYDVKM. V lost 5 bases and J lost 4; bases outside the gene matches: 5. The CDR3 has 14 residues. CDR3 nucleotides: TGTGCCAGCAGTCCTGGGGGACAGGGCTATGGCTACACCTTC. The encoded protein is CASSPGGQGYGYTF.

This clone was seen just once. The CDR3 region is CASSPSGSGRGTDTQYF. CDR3 DNA: TGTGCCAGCAGCCCCTCAGGCTCGGGAAGGGGCACAGATACGCAGTATTTT. This chain connects TRBV7-3 to TRBJ2-3; D might be TRBD2 (5 bases). This CDR3 is built from 17 residues. V lost 5 bases, J lost 1 base, and 19 bases lay in between. CDR1 and CDR2 from the germline V gene are SGHTA and FQGTGA.

The sample holds one count of this clone. The chain recombines TRBV6-6 with TRBJ2-1; the match to TRBD1 covers 9 bases. With V trimmed by 2 bases and J by 7 bases, 9 bases remained unmatched. CDR1 and CDR2 (germline): MNHNY, SVGAGI (reference sequence). This CDR3 is 16 amino acids long. The CDR3 bases are TGTGCCAGCAGTTACCCTAGACAGGGGGTCAGGAATGAGCAGTTCTTC. The encoded protein is CASSYPRQGVRNEQFF.

This sequence joins TRBV5-1 and TRBJ2-1, with 10 bases fitting TRBD2. This CDR3 comprises 15 residues. V dropped 2 bases and J dropped 8; count of bases not matched to a gene: 7. CDR1 and CDR2 (germline): SGHRS, YFSETQ. CDR3 sequence reads: CASSLLAGTGYEQFF. CDR3 nucleotide sequence: TGCGCCAGCAGCTTACTAGCGGGAACGGGATATGAGCAGTTCTTC. The full variable domain, in which reference TRBV5-1 and TRBJ2-1 provide the parts outside the CDR3, is KAGVTQTPRYLIKTRGQQVTLSCSPISGHRSVSWYQQTPGQGLQFLFEYFSETQRNKGNFPGRFSGRQFSNSRSEMNVSTLELGDSALYLCASSLLAGTGYEQFFGPGTRLTVL.

The chain is built from TRBV18 and TRBJ1-4, with 7 nucleotides matching TRBD1. The CDR3 has 16 residues. V shed 4 bases, J shed 4 bases, and the junction held 9 bases outside the gene matches. Germline assignment: CDR1 KGHSH and CDR2 LQKENI. DNA of the CDR3: TGTGCCAGCTCACTACGAACAGGGGATTATAATGAAAAACTGTTTTTT. Translated, it gives CASSLRTGDYNEKLFF. The variable domain in full, completed from reference TRBV18 and TRBJ1-4, reads NAGVMQNPRHLVRRRGQEARLRCSPMKGHSHVYWYRQLPEEGLKFMVYLQKENIIDESGMPKERFSAEFPKEGPSILRIQQVVRGDSAAYFCASSLRTGDYNEKLFFGSGTQLSVL.

This sequence joins TRBV5-1 and TRBJ1-1; TRBD1 agrees at 10 bases. This CDR3 spans 15 amino acids. Looked up from germline, CDR1 is SGHRS and CDR2 is YFSETQ. Trimming at V came to 4 bases and at J to 4 bases, leaving 7 bases not matched to a gene. The CDR3 DNA follows: TGCGCCAGCAGCGGAGGGACAGGGGAGGGCACTGAAGCTTTCTTT. Translated, it gives CASSGGTGEGTEAFF. Drawing the rest from reference TRBV5-1 and TRBJ1-1, the complete variable domain is KAGVTQTPRYLIKTRGQQVTLSCSPISGHRSVSWYQQTPGQGLQFLFEYFSETQRNKGNFPGRFSGRQFSNSRSEMNVSTLELGDSALYLCASSGGTGEGTEAFFGQGTRLTVV.

The genes are TRBV7-3 and TRBJ1-1; 8 bases line up with TRBD1. This CDR3 is built from 13 residues. Germline CDR1 and CDR2: SGHTA and FQGTGA. V trimming: 6 bases; J trimming: 5 bases; junction bases outside the gene matches: 5. CDR3 protein: CASRPQGGTEAFF. The CDR3 DNA is TGTGCCAGCAGACCACAGGGGGGTACTGAAGCTTTCTTT.